This TCR beta chain was captured in a study of radiotherapy plus CTLA-4 blockade in lung cancer (dated by TCRdb to the late 2010s). General notes on the study: Among enrolled patients, under 20% had an objective response and approximately 30% reached disease control.

Preparation of the library involved the immunoSEQ multiplex PCR assay. This is the immuneACCESS table as TCRdb keeps it, with only in-frame sequences that have V and J called. A part of the clones is gone; compared with another copy, unresolved V genes explain less than half, and the rest is unexplained. The sample table shows 80,000 to 95,000 clones, and around 86% are seen once. The leading ten clones occupy 0.75% to 0.85% of the sample. About this clone: This clone's antigen is unknown. No base quality information exists; no much larger clone differs at one position.

Study-wide conclusions, independent of this receptor: After treatment with radiotherapy and ipilimumab, TCR clones that came from tumors expanded in the peripheral blood. The strongest predictors of response, as reported, were early dynamic changes in blood T cell clones along with a rise in serum interferon-beta after radiation.

V is trimmed back by 5 bases and J by 4 bases, and the junction contains 7 bases that no gene match accounts for. The CDR3 covers 16 residues, taking in both the cysteine and the phenylalanine. Kept here is only the CDR3 DNA, which spans 48 bases and is read in frame from base 1. As encoded in the germline V gene (reference sequence), CDR1 is LNHDA while CDR2 is SQIVND. Focal radiation therapy combined with CTLA-4 blockade (ipilimumab) was tested in patients with chemo-refractory metastatic non-small-cell lung cancer. The chain uses TRBV19 and TRBJ2-1; a stretch of 11 junction bases matches TRBD2. This receptor was taken from a human donor with non-small cell lung cancer who had stable disease on radiotherapy plus ipilimumab. The material sequenced was peripheral blood, taken from a patient treated with radiotherapy plus ipilimumab. The sequenced DNA: TGTGCCAGTAGTCGGGCTTCTAGCGGGGGGTACAATGAGCAGTTCTTC. Translated, it reads CASSRASSGGYNEQFF.